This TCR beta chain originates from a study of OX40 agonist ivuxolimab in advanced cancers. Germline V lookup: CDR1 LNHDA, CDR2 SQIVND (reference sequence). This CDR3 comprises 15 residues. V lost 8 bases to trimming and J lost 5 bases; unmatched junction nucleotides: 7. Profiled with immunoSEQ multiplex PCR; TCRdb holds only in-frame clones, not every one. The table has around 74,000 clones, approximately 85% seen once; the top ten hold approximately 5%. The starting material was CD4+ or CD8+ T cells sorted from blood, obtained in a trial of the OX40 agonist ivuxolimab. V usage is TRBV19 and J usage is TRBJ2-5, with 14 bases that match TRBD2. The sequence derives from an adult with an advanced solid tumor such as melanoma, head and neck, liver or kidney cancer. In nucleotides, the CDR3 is TGTGCCAGTGGGGGGGGACTAGCGGGAGCGGAGACCCAGTACTTC. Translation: CASGGGLAGAETQYF.